One sample yielded the 16 T cell receptor beta chains listed below, sequenced in a study of beta chain features in type 1 diabetes. Study findings and constraints: TCRB CDR3s were moderately but significantly shorter in Type 1 diabetes patients in all four CD4+ subsets.

The authors reverse transcribed all of the isolated RNA, so sequencing captured expressed TCRB transcripts. The data were produced by immunoSEQ multiplex PCR, yet TCRdb's version contains in-frame clones alone and is incomplete. The table records around 340,000 clones, approximately 10% of them present only once. The antigens for these receptors are not known. The sequenced sample was central memory CD4+ T cells from blood. Receptors were obtained from a man younger than 40 with type 1 diabetes.

The CDR3 region is CASSLPTGDYGYTF. CDR3 in DNA: TGTGCCAGCAGTCTTCCCACAGGGGACTATGGCTACACCTTC. The chain is built from TRBV2 and TRBJ1-2, with 7 bases aligning to TRBD1. CDR3 length: 14 amino acids. Germline values: CDR1 SNHLY, CDR2 FYNNEI. The J segment lost 3 bases and the V segment lost 5 bases, leaving 6 bases of the junction unmatched.

The CDR3 sequence: CASIEPLGASTDTQYF. CDR3 coding DNA: TGTGCCAGCATCGAACCCTTAGGGGCTAGCACAGATACGCAGTATTTT. The chain employs TRBV27 and TRBJ2-3; the D gene is possibly TRBD1 (5 bases). The CDR3 is 16 amino acids. Trimming took off 7 bases at V and 0 bases at J, with 17 bases between the two ends. The germline V gene has CDR1 MNHEY and CDR2 SMNVEV (reference sequence).

The CDR3 sequence: CASSSGLAASSYNEQFF. In DNA form, the CDR3 reads TGTGCCAGCAGCTCGGGACTAGCGGCTAGCTCCTACAATGAGCAGTTCTTC. This chain links TRBV5-4 with TRBJ2-1, with 11 bases matching TRBD2. V was pared by 3 bases and J by 0 bases, with 5 bases of the junction left unmatched. This CDR3 spans 17 amino acids. Looked up from germline, CDR1 is SGHNT and CDR2 is YYREEE (reference sequence). Supplemented by reference TRBV5-4 and TRBJ2-1, the full variable domain reads ETGVTQSPTHLIKTRGQQVTLRCSSQSGHNTVSWYQQALGQGPQFIFQYYREEENGRGNFPPRFSGLQFPNYSSELNVNALELDDSALYLCASSSGLAASSYNEQFFGPGTRLTVL.

V usage is TRBV7-2 and J usage is TRBJ1-1; TRBD1 matches at 8 bases. The germline V gene encodes CDR1 SGHTA and CDR2 FQGNSA. The CDR3 has 15 amino acids. V gave up 5 bases and J gave up 2 bases; unmatched junction bases: 7. The CDR3 region is CASSAYQGANTEAFF. The DNA for the CDR3 is TGTGCCAGCAGCGCATATCAGGGGGCTAACACTGAAGCTTTCTTT.

This clone has a handful of counts. V gene TRBV5-4 combines with J gene TRBJ2-3; TRBD2 aligns across 8 bases. The J segment lost 2 bases and the V segment lost 7 bases, leaving 6 bases of the junction unmatched. CDR3 length: 14 amino acids. The germline CDR1 and CDR2 sequences are SGHNT and YYREEE (reference sequence). DNA for the CDR3: TGTGCCAGCCCCGGGGGGGAAAACACAGATACGCAGTATTTT. Translating it yields CASPGGENTDTQYF.

This clone was detected only a few times. The sample contains more than one DNA sequence encoding this CDR3. The genes are TRBV6-5 and TRBJ2-1; TRBD2 agrees at 9 bases. The CDR3 sequence is 13 residues long. Germline loops: CDR1 MNHEY, CDR2 SVGAGI. V lost 0 bases and J lost 9; bases outside the gene matches: 0. CDR3 residues: CASSYSSGGEQFF. CDR3 nucleotides: TGTGCCAGCAGTTACTCTAGCGGGGGTGAGCAGTTCTTC.

This clone was observed a handful of times. The CDR3 loop is CASSVDTGTLKLFF. DNA for the CDR3: TGTGCCAGCAGCGTAGATACAGGAACCCTAAAACTGTTTTTT. The chain combines TRBV9 with TRBJ1-4; maybe TRBD1 (5 bases). V was clipped by 0 bases and J by 10 bases, with 13 bases between them. The CDR3 consists of 14 residues. Germline loops: CDR1 SGDLS, CDR2 YYNGEE.

A few counts support this clone. The sample carries other DNA sequences with the same CDR3. The V and J genes are TRBV7-2 and TRBJ2-1; D not resolved. The CDR3 runs to 12 residues. The V end was cut by 1 base, the J end by 8 bases, with 6 bases between. CDR1 and CDR2 (germline): SGHTA, FQGNSA. The CDR3 here is CASSLDLDEQFF. CDR3 bases: TGTGCCAGCAGCTTAGATCTAGATGAGCAGTTCTTC.

This chain uses TRBV21-1 with TRBJ2-1; the D call of TRBD1 is as the table states it, not checked on the DNA. TRBV21-1 is classified as a pseudogene. The length of the CDR3 is 16 residues. As DNA, the CDR3 is TGTGCCAGCAGCAAAGTGGACAACCTGATAATAACTGAGCAGTTCTTC. It translates to CASSKVDNLIITEQFF.

This clone has only a few counts. The rearrangement links TRBV2 to TRBJ2-7; 8 nucleotides line up with TRBD1. There are 14 residues in the CDR3. V lost 6 bases to trimming and J lost 4 bases; unmatched junction nucleotides: 8. From germline, CDR1 is SNHLY and CDR2 FYNNEI. In DNA form, the CDR3 reads TGTGCCAGCAGAACCGGGACAGGTGAATACGAGCAGTACTTC. Translated, it gives CASRTGTGEYEQYF.

This chain connects TRBV10-3 to TRBJ2-7; TRBD1 matches at 10 bases. The junction had 8 bases not matched to a gene; V was cut back by 10 bases and J by 5 bases. The V gene's germline CDR1 is ENHRY and CDR2 SYGVKD. This CDR3 is 13 amino acids long. CDR3 in amino acids: CASPGQGSHEQYF. CDR3 in DNA: TGTGCCAGCCCGGGACAGGGGAGCCACGAGCAGTACTTC.

This clone occurred a few times. This chain uses TRBV6-5 with TRBJ1-2; tentatively, D is TRBD1 (5 bases). The germline V gene has CDR1 MNHEY and CDR2 SVGAGI. This CDR3 has 14 amino acids. The ends were cut back, 5 bases at V and 8 bases at J, with 18 bases in the middle. The CDR3 DNA reads as TGTGCCAGCAGTCAAAGAGGCATGGGGCAGGGCTACACCTTC. It encodes CASSQRGMGQGYTF.

The chain recombines TRBV7-9 with TRBJ2-2; D not certain. CDR1 is SEHNR and CDR2 is FQNEAQ in the germline V gene (reference sequence). This CDR3 comprises 13 residues. Trimming removed 4 bases from V and 1 base from J, with 4 bases in between. CDR3 in amino acids: CASSWKNTGELFF. The CDR3 DNA reads TGTGCCAGCAGCTGGAAGAACACCGGGGAGCTGTTTTTT.

This clone was detected only a few times. Additional DNA sequences in this sample encode the identical CDR3. The chain is built from TRBV5-1 and TRBJ2-3, with no clear D. The CDR3 length is 14 residues. In germline, CDR1 is SGHRS, CDR2 YFSETQ. V shed 2 bases and J shed 0 bases, with 7 bases lying between them. In DNA, the CDR3 is TGCGCCAGCAGCTTCTCCCCTAGCACAGATACGCAGTATTTT. The encoded protein is CASSFSPSTDTQYF.

This clone was counted between two and nine times. The rearrangement links TRBV5-6 to TRBJ2-7; D is undetermined. Germline CDR1 is SGHDT and CDR2 is YYEEEE. The CDR3 is 15 amino acids. Trimming took off 4 bases at V and 0 bases at J, with 14 bases between the two ends. As DNA, the CDR3 is TGTGCCAGCAGCCAGGCACCAGGCAGCTCCTACGAGCAGTACTTC. Protein sequence: CASSQAPGSSYEQYF.

This clone was counted only a few times. This chain connects TRBV5-1 to TRBJ2-7; D call uncertain. Germline-derived CDR1 and CDR2 are SGHRS and YFSETQ. The CDR3 spans 13 residues. Trimming took off 5 bases at V and 2 bases at J, with 11 bases between the two ends. The CDR3 sequence is CASRSEPTYEQYF. In nucleotides, the CDR3 is TGCGCCAGCAGATCGGAACCAACCTACGAGCAGTACTTC.